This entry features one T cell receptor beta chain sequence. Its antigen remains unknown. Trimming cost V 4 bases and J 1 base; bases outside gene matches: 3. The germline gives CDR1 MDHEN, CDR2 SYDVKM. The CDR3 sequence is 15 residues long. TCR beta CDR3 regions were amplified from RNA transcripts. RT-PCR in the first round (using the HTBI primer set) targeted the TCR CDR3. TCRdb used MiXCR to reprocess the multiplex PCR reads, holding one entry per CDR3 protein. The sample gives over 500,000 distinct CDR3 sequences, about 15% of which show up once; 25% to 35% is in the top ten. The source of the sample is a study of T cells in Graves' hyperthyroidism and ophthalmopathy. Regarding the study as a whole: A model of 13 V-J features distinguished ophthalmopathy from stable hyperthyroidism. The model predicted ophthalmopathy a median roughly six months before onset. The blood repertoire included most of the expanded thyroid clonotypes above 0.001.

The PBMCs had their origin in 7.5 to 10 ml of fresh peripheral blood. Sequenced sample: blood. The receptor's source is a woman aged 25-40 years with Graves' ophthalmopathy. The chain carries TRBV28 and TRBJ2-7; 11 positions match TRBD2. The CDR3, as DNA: TGTGCCAGCAGTTCTATAGCGGGAGGGTCCTACGAGCAGTACTTC. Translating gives CASSSIAGGSYEQYF.